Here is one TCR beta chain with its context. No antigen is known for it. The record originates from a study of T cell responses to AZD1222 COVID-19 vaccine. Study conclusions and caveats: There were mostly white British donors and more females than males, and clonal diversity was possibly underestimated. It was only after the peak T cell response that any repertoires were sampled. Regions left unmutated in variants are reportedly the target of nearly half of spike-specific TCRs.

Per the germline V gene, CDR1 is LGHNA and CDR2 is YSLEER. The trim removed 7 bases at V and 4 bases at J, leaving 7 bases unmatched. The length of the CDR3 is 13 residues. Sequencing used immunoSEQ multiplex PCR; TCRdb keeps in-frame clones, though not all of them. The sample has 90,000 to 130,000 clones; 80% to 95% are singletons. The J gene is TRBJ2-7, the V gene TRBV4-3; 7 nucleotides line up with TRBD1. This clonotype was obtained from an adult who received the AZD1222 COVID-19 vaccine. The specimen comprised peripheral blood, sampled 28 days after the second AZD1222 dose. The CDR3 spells CASNKTGWYEQYF. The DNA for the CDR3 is TGCGCCAGCAACAAGACAGGGTGGTACGAGCAGTACTTC.